Described below is a single TCR beta chain sequence and its context. The CDR3 runs to 19 residues. Germline CDR1 and CDR2: SGHRS and YFSETQ. The trim removed 0 bases at V and 4 bases at J, leaving 10 bases unmatched. The study drew participants aged about 18 to 90 years from some 24 US areas. These data are taken from a study of blood T cell repertoires in COVID-19. About the study: COVID-19 samples, acute and convalescent, were from the United States, Italy and Spain.

Clones were sequenced by immunoSEQ multiplex PCR, and TCRdb holds only the in-frame ones, with some missing. The sample has approximately 300,000 clones, approximately 90% seen once. This TCR was recovered from a woman younger than 45 who had been exposed to COVID-19. The chain employs TRBV5-1 and TRBJ2-2; 12 nucleotides match TRBD2. Sequenced material: PBMCs or T cells enriched from blood (not recorded which). The CDR3, as DNA: TGCGCCAGCAGCTTGGTCGCTGCTAGCGGGGGGGAAGGCACCGGGGAGCTGTTTTTT. Its translation is CASSLVAASGGEGTGELFF. The whole variable domain, remainder taken from reference TRBV5-1 and TRBJ2-2, is KAGVTQTPRYLIKTRGQQVTLSCSPISGHRSVSWYQQTPGQGLQFLFEYFSETQRNKGNFPGRFSGRQFSNSRSEMNVSTLELGDSALYLCASSLVAASGGEGTGELFFGEGSRLTVL.